The present entry profiles one T cell receptor (beta chain) with its context. Its antigen remains undetermined. One base away there is no much larger clone; base qualities are not given. The sample originates from a study of shared clonotypes between healthy human individuals (dated by TCRdb to 2020 to 2022). Study-wide context: A few men and two women, aged 18 to 49 years, made up the cohort. To estimate repertoire size and how much clonotypes are shared between individuals, the study performed deep sequencing of blood TCR repertoires from about 5 healthy adults. Different laboratories and diverse techniques were used to prepare libraries and sequence TCR repertoires, to increase sequencing depth and limit assay-specific biases. Leukapheresis yielded between about 0.9 and 10 billion PBMCs per donor. Summary of the overall study and its limitations: The small number of donors limited the genetic and exposure-history diversity represented. Pairwise subsampling indicated that sequencing depth was expected to affect the degree of clonotype sharing among donors. Only blood was sampled, and tissue TCR repertoires likely differ from those in blood.

Using the deep immunoSEQ assay, multiplex PCR amplified TCR CDR3 regions from genomic DNA. Extracted genomic DNA from each cell subset was distributed evenly across all wells of several immunoSEQ 96-well plates, and each plate was treated as a replicate. For unsorted PBMC, approximately 0.3 ug genomic DNA, equal to 30,000 or so T cell genomes, was loaded into each replicate PCR. Ten immunoSEQ deep assay plates were used to sequence the unsorted PBMC genomic DNA. Purified libraries were measured with a Qubit 3.0 fluorometer, size-checked on a Bioanalyzer 2100, and measured again with the KAPA Library Quantification kit. A separate single-read 150-cycle Illumina NextSeq 550 flow cell was used to sequence each immunoSEQ 96-well plate. The paper's data handling went like this. Because the immunoSEQ output included only junctional sequences and no quality scores, the filtering could not be the same as the filtering used for full-length reads. Sequences were annotated with PyIR, a Python wrapper for IgBLAST v1.9, using IMGT germline references to assign V/J genes and CDR3. Reads with weak V/J assignments (E-value above 1e-6), missing CDR3, stop codons, out-of-frame junctions, or ambiguous translated residues were removed. V3J clonotypes were defined as sequences sharing the same inferred V gene, J gene, and CDR3 amino acid sequence. Percentage overlap between repertoires was calculated by dividing the number of shared unique clonotypes by the size of the smaller repertoire. RTK rarefaction, the Chao1 estimator, and Recon v2.1 estimates of unobserved clonotypes were used to assess repertoire richness. TCRdb mirrors the immuneACCESS table, restricted to in-frame sequences. Some clones are absent from its copies; in checked studies, under half trace to an unresolved V gene, and the reason for the others is unknown. The V and J calls and clone size are taken from that table; D and trimming were inferred from the DNA. The sample table lists roughly 96,000 clones, about half of them with a count of one. The top ten clones comprise roughly 16% of the sample.

The donors were healthy, HIV-negative adults who had no recently reported acute infections or vaccinations. Every donor was a Caucasian adult living in Nashville, Tennessee, USA. For unsorted samples, some 90 million PBMCs were counted, and genomic DNA was extracted using the QIAamp DNA Blood Mini kit. Blood was collected by leukapheresis, and PBMCs were isolated by Ficoll-Histopaque density gradient centrifugation and then cryopreserved in liquid nitrogen vapor phase. The trim is 0 bases for V and 0 bases for J, with a gap of 9 bases between the germline ends. Measured from the cysteine to the phenylalanine, the CDR3 is 16 residues long. Kept here is only the CDR3 DNA, which spans 48 bases and is read in frame from base 1. As encoded in the germline V gene (reference sequence), CDR1 is LNHNV while CDR2 is YYDKDF.

The sequence was obtained from a woman aged 40 to 50 in good health. Some clones in this sample may be carry-over from other donors' samples. Sample: PBMCs. Recombination linked TRBV15 to TRBJ1-3, with the D gene not clear enough to name. The CDR3 region: CATSRDMADSGNTIYF. The nucleotide sequence reads as follows: TGTGCCACCAGCAGAGATATGGCAGACTCTGGAAACACCATATATTTT.